These 30 T cell receptor beta chains share one sample of origin, sequenced in a study of T cells after yellow fever vaccination. TCRdb analysed the 5' RACE reads with MiXCR anew, one entry per CDR3 protein. The data show roughly 170,000 distinct CDR3 sequences, roughly 6.4% seen once. Sequencing used CD4+ T cells sorted from PBMCs, obtained on the day of the first yellow fever vaccination. Receptors were obtained from a man aged 18 to 30 who received the YFV17D yellow fever vaccine.

This clonotype has at least ten counts. The CDR3 bases are TGTGCCAGCAGCCCGATGGGGGGGCCGACAGATACGCAGTATTTT. Its protein product is CASSPMGGPTDTQYF. The rearrangement joins TRBV11-2 to TRBJ2-3, with a possible D match to TRBD2 (7 bases). Trimming took off 5 bases at V and 3 bases at J, with 15 bases between the two ends. From germline, CDR1 is SGHAT and CDR2 FQNNGV. The CDR3 spans 15 residues.

The V gene is TRBV20-1, the J gene TRBJ2-1; D is perhaps TRBD2 (6 bases). The V gene's germline CDR1 is DFQATT and CDR2 SNEGSKA (reference sequence). V lost 2 bases to trimming and J lost 4 bases, with 15 bases between them. CDR3 length: 15 amino acids. Here the CDR3 DNA reads TGCAGTGCTAGACCGTGGGGGGACTTATACAATGAGCAGTTCTTC. Encoded protein: CSARPWGDLYNEQFF.

This clonotype has only a few counts. The chain links TRBV9 to TRBJ1-1, with D unclear. The germline V gene has CDR1 SGDLS and CDR2 YYNGEE. V lost 3 bases to trimming and J lost 3 bases, with 12 bases between them. This CDR3 spans 14 amino acids. CDR3 DNA sequence: TGTGCCAGCAGCGCCAGTCGGGCGGACACTGAAGCTTTCTTT. Translation gives CASSASRADTEAFF. The complete variable domain, with remaining parts taken from reference TRBV9 and TRBJ1-1, reads DSGVTQTPKHLITATGQRVTLRCSPRSGDLSVYWYQQSLDQGLQFLIQYYNGEERAKGNILERFSAQQFPDLHSELNLSSLELGDSALYFCASSASRADTEAFFGQGTRLTVV.

Written as DNA, the CDR3 is TGTGCCAGCAGCCCGGGGGGGCCCCAAGATACGCAGTATTTT. Its translation is CASSPGGPQDTQYF. This chain uses TRBV7-2 with TRBJ2-3, with 8 bases aligning to TRBD2. The CDR3 totals 14 residues. Unmatched junction bases numbered 6, after V lost 5 bases and J lost 5 bases. Germline values: CDR1 SGHTA, CDR2 FQGNSA.

CDR3 DNA sequence: TGTGCCAGCAGCTCGCGAAGTTGCTCTGGGGCCAACGTCCTGACTTTC. Translation: CASSSRSCSGANVLTF. The V and J genes are TRBV7-2 and TRBJ2-6; D remains ambiguous. Per the germline V gene, CDR1 is SGHTA and CDR2 is FQGNSA. The CDR3 has 16 amino acids. The germline V and J ends were trimmed by 4 bases and 0 bases, with 10 bases remaining between them. Using reference TRBV7-2 and TRBJ2-6 for the parts outside the CDR3, the full variable domain is GAGVSQSPSNKVTEKGKDVELRCDPISGHTALYWYRQSLGQGLEFLIYFQGNSAPDKSGLPSDRFSAERTGGSVSTLTIQRTQQEDSAVYLCASSSRSCSGANVLTFGAGSRLTVL.

This clonotype appeared many times. The chain is built from TRBV28 and TRBJ2-1; 9 bases line up with TRBD1. This CDR3 has 15 residues. From germline, CDR1 is MDHEN and CDR2 SYDVKM. Unmatched junction bases numbered 10, after V lost 6 bases and J lost 7 bases. As DNA, the CDR3 is TGTGCCAGCAGCGACCCCCCCGGACAGGGGAATGAGCAGTTCTTC. Translation: CASSDPPGQGNEQFF. Using reference TRBV28 and TRBJ2-1 for the parts outside the CDR3, the full variable domain is DVKVTQSSRYLVKRTGEKVFLECVQDMDHENMFWYRQDPGLGLRLIYFSYDVKMKEKGDIPEGYSVSREKKERFSLILESASTNQTSMYLCASSDPPGQGNEQFFGPGTRLTVL.

The V and J genes are TRBV20-1 and TRBJ2-1; the D is unclear. The length of the CDR3 is 12 residues. The germline gives CDR1 DFQATT, CDR2 SNEGSKA (reference sequence). Trimming cost V 5 bases and J 10 bases, with 15 bases left between them. This chain's CDR3 is CSAGKGQEEQFF. The CDR3 bases are TGCAGTGCTGGCAAGGGCCAGGAAGAGCAGTTCTTC.

The chain joins TRBV5-4 to TRBJ2-1; TRBD1 agrees at 7 bases. Germline CDR1 is SGHNT and CDR2 is YYREEE (reference sequence). The CDR3 is 14 residues long. V lost 3 bases, J lost 10 bases, and 10 bases stayed unmatched. The CDR3 DNA is TGTGCCAGCAGCTCTAGCAGGGGGTCAAGAGAGCAGTTCTTC. This translates into CASSSSRGSREQFF.

This clonotype was counted only a few times. The rearrangement links TRBV20-1 to TRBJ1-5; a possible D gene is TRBD1 (5 bases). CDR1 and CDR2 from the germline V gene are DFQATT and SNEGSKA (reference sequence). The CDR3 runs to 12 residues. V lost 7 bases and J 3 bases, leaving 10 bases between the germline ends. The CDR3 spells CSGEGNNQPQHF. Here the CDR3 DNA reads TGCAGTGGGGAGGGGAACAATCAGCCCCAGCATTTT.

This clonotype was observed many times. The chain has TRBV18 and TRBJ2-3; D may be TRBD1 (5 bases). This CDR3 is built from 15 residues. Germline V lookup: CDR1 KGHSH, CDR2 LQKENI. V lost 1 base and J lost 4, with 12 bases in between. The CDR3 bases are TGTGCCAGCTCACCACTAGCAGGGAATGCAGATACGCAGTATTTT. Translated: CASSPLAGNADTQYF.

This clonotype was observed a handful of times. This chain's CDR3 is CASSLPSGGFSYEQYF. In DNA, the CDR3 is TGTGCCAGCAGCCTCCCGTCAGGGGGGTTTTCTTACGAGCAGTACTTC. V is TRBV7-9 and J is TRBJ2-7, with D possibly matching TRBD1 (7 bases). This CDR3 region has 16 residues. V was cut by 5 bases and J by 4 bases, with 21 bases left in between. CDR1 SEHNR and CDR2 FQNEAQ come from the germline V gene (reference sequence).

This clonotype occurred many times. The chain is built from TRBV7-9 and TRBJ2-6; D uncertain. Germline lookup yields CDR1 SEHNR and CDR2 FQNEAQ (reference sequence). The length of the CDR3 is 16 residues. V was pared by 8 bases and J by 0 bases, with 14 bases between. CDR3 in DNA: TGTGCCAGCGGTAATCTGGGATCCTCTGGGGCCAACGTCCTGACTTTC. Its protein is CASGNLGSSGANVLTF.

This clonotype appeared many times. This CDR3 is CATSTDRATNEKLFF. CDR3 nucleotides: TGTGCCACCAGCACTGACAGGGCAACTAATGAAAAACTGTTTTTT. The chain recombines TRBV15 with TRBJ1-4; 7 nucleotides line up with TRBD1. With 4 bases clipped from V and 0 bases from J, the junction kept 2 bases outside the gene matches. CDR3 size: 15 residues. Germline CDR1 and CDR2: LNHNV and YYDKDF (reference sequence).

This clonotype has a count of ten or more. J is TRBJ1-1 and V is TRBV6-5; D might be TRBD1 (5 bases). CDR3 length equals 15 residues. V dropped 2 bases and J dropped 3 bases, with 13 bases sitting between them. Germline CDR1 and CDR2: MNHEY and SVGAGI. The CDR3 spells CASSYDKPTDTEAFF. Written as DNA, the CDR3 is TGTGCCAGCAGTTACGACAAACCGACAGACACTGAAGCTTTCTTT.

This clonotype was counted only a few times. J is TRBJ2-5 and V is TRBV4-1; the D gene is possibly TRBD1 (5 bases). CDR1 MGHRA and CDR2 YSYEKL come from the germline V gene. This CDR3 region has 17 residues. V gave up 0 bases and J gave up 5 bases, with 19 bases separating them. The CDR3 DNA reads TGCGCCAGCAGCCAAGACCCTTCCTCTGACAGAGTGGAGACCCAGTACTTC. Amino acids: CASSQDPSSDRVETQYF.

The table lists this clonotype with many counts. The chain has TRBV5-1 and TRBJ2-7, with 9 bases that match TRBD1. V was pared by 0 bases and J by 5 bases, with 6 bases of the junction left unmatched. The germline CDR1 and CDR2 sequences are SGHRS and YFSETQ. This CDR3 contains 15 residues. CDR3 amino acids: CASSLAPDRGDEQYF. CDR3 nucleotides: TGCGCCAGCAGCTTGGCCCCGGACAGGGGAGACGAGCAGTACTTC.

V is TRBV7-9 and J is TRBJ2-1, with D perhaps assigned TRBD1 or TRBD2 (5 bases each). V was trimmed by 4 bases and J by 7 bases, leaving 23 bases between them. This CDR3 is built from 17 residues. CDR1 is SEHNR and CDR2 is FQNEAQ in the germline V gene (reference sequence). The CDR3 here is CASSSGGWAGPLNEQFF. CDR3 DNA: TGTGCCAGCAGCTCTGGGGGTTGGGCAGGGCCTCTGAATGAGCAGTTCTTC.

This clonotype was recorded a few times. The rearrangement links TRBV6-5 to TRBJ2-7, with D maybe TRBD1 (6 bases). Germline lookup yields CDR1 MNHEY and CDR2 SVGAGI. This CDR3 has 13 residues. Deletions cut 6 bases from V and 3 bases from J, with 12 bases between. CDR3 coding DNA: TGTGCCAGCAGCAGGGGTAAAGGCTACGAGCAGTACGTC. The encoded protein is CASSRGKGYEQYV.

This clonotype was picked up many times. CDR3 region: CASRGGQLGTGELFF. CDR3 nucleotides: TGTGCCAGCAGAGGGGGTCAGCTCGGCACCGGGGAGCTGTTTTTT. The chain combines TRBV7-9 with TRBJ2-2; D is possibly TRBD1 (6 bases). From germline, CDR1 is SEHNR and CDR2 FQNEAQ (reference sequence). CDR3 length: 15 residues. Trimming cost V 6 bases and J 4 bases, with 15 bases left between them.

This clonotype has only a few counts. In nucleotides, the CDR3 is TGTGCCAGCTCACCACCCCGGGACGGATCCTACGAGCAGTACTTC. Translated: CASSPPRDGSYEQYF. This chain connects TRBV18 to TRBJ2-7; D is possibly TRBD1 or TRBD2 (5 bases each). V lost 0 bases and J lost 1, with 10 bases in between. This CDR3 has 15 residues. CDR1 and CDR2 (germline): KGHSH, LQKENI.

This chain joins TRBV12-3 or TRBV12-4 and TRBJ1-1, with D hard to call. Deletions cut 6 bases from V and 1 base from J, with 9 bases between. The CDR3 spans 13 residues. The CDR3 DNA follows: TGTGCCAGCAGGTTGACACCGAACACTGAAGCTTTCTTT. As protein: CASRLTPNTEAFF.

The table lists this clonotype with many counts. V and J are TRBV5-1 and TRBJ2-3, with a weak D call TRBD2 (6 bases). Germline V lookup: CDR1 SGHRS, CDR2 YFSETQ. Trimming took off 0 bases at V and 4 bases at J, with 9 bases between the two ends. This CDR3 is 14 amino acids long. CDR3 residues: CASSLGLGSDTQYF. The CDR3 DNA sequence: TGCGCCAGCAGCTTGGGACTAGGATCAGATACGCAGTATTTT.

There are a few counts of this clonotype. CDR3 nucleotide sequence: TGTGCTAGTGCCAGGACAGTGAAAGAGACCCAGTACTTC. Translated: CASARTVKETQYF. V and J are TRBV12-5 and TRBJ2-5; tentative D call: TRBD1 (6 bases). V lost 7 bases and J lost 3, with 12 bases in between. The germline V gene has CDR1 LGHNT and CDR2 FRNRAP. This CDR3 has 13 amino acids.

The chain has TRBV6-1 and TRBJ2-6; perhaps TRBD1 as D (5 bases). CDR1 is MNHNS, CDR2 SASEGT, per germline. The germline V and J ends were trimmed by 4 bases and 0 bases, with 7 bases remaining between them. The CDR3 is 15 residues long. The CDR3 here is CASSVGVSGANVLTF. In nucleotides, the CDR3 is TGTGCCAGCAGTGTAGGGGTCTCTGGGGCCAACGTCCTGACTTTC.

This clonotype occurred many times. The chain uses TRBV7-3 and TRBJ2-3; 7 bases map to TRBD2. CDR1 is SGHTA and CDR2 is FQGTGA in the germline V gene. V lost 2 bases, J lost 1 base, and 6 bases stayed unmatched. The CDR3 extends over 16 amino acids. The CDR3 spells CASSLYPSGGTDTQYF. In nucleotides, the CDR3 is TGTGCCAGCAGCTTATACCCTAGCGGCGGCACAGATACGCAGTATTTT.

This clonotype was seen many times. The DNA of the CDR3 is TGTGCCAGCAGTTTATCCGGGGAGACCCAGTACTTC. It codes for CASSLSGETQYF. The gene calls are TRBV7-6 and TRBJ2-5; D remains ambiguous. V lost 6 bases, J lost 5 bases, and 10 bases lay in between. CDR1 and CDR2 from the germline V gene are SGHVS and FNYEAQ. CDR3 length: 12 residues.

This clonotype was counted many times. V gene TRBV12-3 or TRBV12-4 combines with J gene TRBJ2-2; D unclear. Trimming took 7 bases from V and 4 from J, leaving 10 bases between them. This CDR3 comprises 13 residues. Here the CDR3 reads CASTPPGTGELFF. The CDR3 nucleotides read TGTGCCAGCACCCCCCCGGGCACCGGGGAGCTGTTTTTT.

Many counts were recorded for this clonotype. This chain uses TRBV11-3 with TRBJ2-5, with a tentative D call TRBD1 (6 bases). V shed 3 bases and J shed 2 bases, with 10 bases lying between them. CDR1 SGHNT and CDR2 YENEEA come from the germline V gene. The CDR3 sequence is 14 residues long. The CDR3 DNA is TGTGCCAGCAGCTTCGCAGGGGAGCAAGAGACCCAGTACTTC. This codes for CASSFAGEQETQYF.

This chain connects TRBV3-1 to TRBJ2-1; D uncertain. Germline CDR1 LGHDT, CDR2 YNNKEL (reference sequence). The V end was cut by 0 bases, the J end by 4 bases, with 7 bases between. This CDR3 is built from 14 residues. The CDR3 bases are TGTGCCAGCAGCCAAGATCTTGGATACAATGAGCAGTTCTTC. Its protein is CASSQDLGYNEQFF.

This chain uses TRBV5-4 with TRBJ1-4; no firm D call. Germline assignment: CDR1 SGHNT and CDR2 YYREEE (reference sequence). V was pared by 0 bases and J by 6 bases, with 15 bases between. This CDR3 is built from 16 residues. Here the CDR3 DNA reads TGTGCCAGCAGCTTGGACGCCCCCGGGGTCGATGAAAAACTGTTTTTT. It specifies CASSLDAPGVDEKLFF.